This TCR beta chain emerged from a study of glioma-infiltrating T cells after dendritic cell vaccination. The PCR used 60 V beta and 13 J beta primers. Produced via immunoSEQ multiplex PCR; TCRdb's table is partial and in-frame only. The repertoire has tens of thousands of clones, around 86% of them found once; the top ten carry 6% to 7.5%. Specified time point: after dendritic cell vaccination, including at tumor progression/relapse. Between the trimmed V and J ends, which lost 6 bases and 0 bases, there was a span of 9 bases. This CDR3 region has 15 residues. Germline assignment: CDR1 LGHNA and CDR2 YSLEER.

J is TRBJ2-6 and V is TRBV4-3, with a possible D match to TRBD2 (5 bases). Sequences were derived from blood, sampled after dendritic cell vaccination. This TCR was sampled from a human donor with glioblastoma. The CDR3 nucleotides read TGCGCCAGCAGTATCCTAGCCTCTGGGGCCAACGTCCTGACTTTC. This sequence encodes CASSILASGANVLTF.